This entry concerns a single T cell receptor (beta chain). The antigen is undetermined. V lost 5 bases to trimming and J lost 10 bases, with 24 bases between them. CDR3 length equals 17 residues. Germline-derived CDR1 and CDR2 are MNHEY and SMNVEV (reference sequence). The sample is drawn from a study of cytomegalovirus exposure and HLA in healthy donors. Study-wide points: About 87% or about 30% of the time was how often most TCR beta V segments were productive, according to an earlier analysis.

The PCR was carried out with 60 Vbeta primers and 13 Jbeta primers. Data came from immunoSEQ multiplex PCR; TCRdb stores just in-frame clones and leaves some out. The table shows around 130,000 clones, with approximately 86% occurring only once. The sample taken for sequencing was PBMCs. This sequence originates from a boy younger than 18 in good health and CMV-seronegative. This rearrangement joins TRBV27 to TRBJ1-6; D remains ambiguous. The CDR3 DNA follows: TGTGCCAGCAGTCCCGGTTTGACGGGGAACCGAAAATCACCCCTCCACTTT. It encodes CASSPGLTGNRKSPLHF.